The 27 T cell receptor beta chains given below trace back to one sample, sequenced in a study of graft-versus-host responses after intestinal transplantation. Generated by immunoSEQ multiplex PCR, the TCRdb table keeps only in-frame clones and is missing some. The sample holds some 100,000 clones, approximately 90% seen once. Antigen specificity for these receptors is unknown. The material was unstimulated CD8+ T cells sorted from spleen or lymph node cells, obtained before transplant. The receptors derive from a human donor who was the organ donor for an intestinal transplant.

This clone appeared once. Here the CDR3 DNA reads TGTGCCAGCAGTTTACCCCCACTGTGGACAGGGTGGAAGAGTGAGCAGTTCTTC. Protein sequence: CASSLPPLWTGWKSEQFF. The rearrangement uses TRBV28 and TRBJ2-1, with 8 bases aligning to TRBD1. The CDR3 extends over 18 amino acids. V lost 2 bases to trimming and J lost 9 bases; unmatched junction nucleotides: 18. The germline V gene encodes CDR1 MDHEN and CDR2 SYDVKM.

The chain recombines TRBV5-1 with TRBJ1-1; 9 nucleotides line up with TRBD1. From germline, CDR1 is SGHRS and CDR2 YFSETQ. J gave up 4 bases and V 5 bases, and 6 bases lay outside the gene matches. The CDR3 length is 14 residues. DNA of the CDR3: TGCGCCAGCAGTTTAGGGACAGGGATCACTGAAGCTTTCTTT. Its protein product is CASSLGTGITEAFF.

The chain links TRBV2 to TRBJ2-3; TRBD2 aligns across 16 bases. The CDR3 loop spans 17 amino acids. Losses at the gene ends were 3 bases for V and 6 bases for J; bases not matched to a gene: 6. Germline V gives CDR1 SNHLY, CDR2 FYNNEI. CDR3 sequence (DNA): TGTGCCAGCAGTGAGGGACTAGCGGGAGGGCCTTACGATACGCAGTATTTT. Its protein is CASSEGLAGGPYDTQYF.

The CDR3 nucleotides read TGCGCCGCGAGGGGTTCGCTAGCGGGAGAGAGCACAGATACGCAGTATTTT. It is translated as CAARGSLAGESTDTQYF. The genes are TRBV4-1 and TRBJ2-3; TRBD2 matches at 10 bases. Germline values: CDR1 MGHRA, CDR2 YSYEKL. After removal of 11 bases from V and 0 bases from J, the junction contained 14 bases not matched to a gene. The length of the CDR3 is 17 residues.

This clone was counted only a few times. The chain joins TRBV13 to TRBJ1-6; D might be TRBD1 (5 bases). The germline CDR1 and CDR2 sequences are PRHDT and FYEKMQ (reference sequence). This CDR3 region has 12 residues. Trimming shortened V by 4 bases and J by 11 bases, and 9 bases separated the two germline ends. The CDR3 nucleotides read TGTGCCAGCAGCTCAAACAGGACACCCCTCCACTTT. This translates into CASSSNRTPLHF.

The chain joins TRBV6-4 to TRBJ1-5; TRBD1 aligns across 7 bases. The ends lost 2 bases at V and 2 bases at J; junction bases unmatched: 0. The CDR3 covers 14 residues. Germline V gene sequence: CDR1 MRHNA, CDR2 SNTAGT. The CDR3 loop reads CASSDTGGNQPQHF. The CDR3 DNA follows: TGTGCCAGCAGTGACACAGGGGGCAATCAGCCCCAGCATTTT.

The rearrangement links TRBV4-1 to TRBJ2-7; 13 bases map to TRBD2. J was trimmed by 6 bases and V by 3 bases; bases with no gene match: 8. This CDR3 region has 16 residues. Germline CDR1 is MGHRA and CDR2 is YSYEKL. This chain's CDR3 is CASSQIGLAGEGEQYF. The CDR3 DNA reads TGCGCCAGCAGCCAGATCGGACTAGCGGGAGAGGGCGAGCAGTACTTC.

Remarks on this clone: At one end the junction does not follow the germline gene, possibly because of a read error. The rearrangement uses TRBV2 and TRBJ1-5, with D unresolved. The CDR3 covers 15 residues. Germline V gene sequence: CDR1 SNHLY, CDR2 FYNNEI. The CDR3 sequence: CASSEAEGRNEPQHF. The CDR3 bases are TGTGCCAGCAGTGAGGCCGAGGGCCGCAATGAGCCCCAGCATTTT.

The V call is TRBV7-2, the J call TRBJ1-5; possibly TRBD1 for D (5 bases). The CDR3 consists of 15 residues. Per the germline V gene, CDR1 is SGHTA and CDR2 is FQGNSA. V was clipped by 1 base and J by 0 bases, with 7 bases between them. The CDR3 reads CASSLEGYSNQPQHF. In DNA form, the CDR3 reads TGTGCCAGCAGCTTAGAGGGGTATAGCAATCAGCCCCAGCATTTT.

With regard to this clone: The same CDR3 also results from other DNA sequences found in this sample. The gene calls are TRBV7-9 and TRBJ2-5; D perhaps matches TRBD2 (6 bases). The CDR3 totals 14 residues. V was shortened by 3 bases and J by 2 bases, with 10 bases between the two germline ends. CDR1 is SEHNR and CDR2 is FQNEAQ in the germline V gene (reference sequence). The CDR3 DNA is TGTGCCAGCAGCTTTGGCGGGAATCAAGAGACCCAGTACTTC. Its protein product is CASSFGGNQETQYF.

CDR3 sequence (DNA): TGTGCCAGCAGTTTTGGACAGGGGATGAATGAGCAGTTCTTC. This codes for CASSFGQGMNEQFF. The gene calls are TRBV27 and TRBJ2-1; TRBD1 agrees at 9 bases. J lost 7 bases, V lost 3 bases, and 4 bases had no gene match. This CDR3 has 14 amino acids. CDR1 and CDR2 (germline): MNHEY, SMNVEV (reference sequence).

The genes are TRBV5-8 and TRBJ1-5; D remains unclear. CDR1 SGHTS and CDR2 YDEGEE come from the germline V gene. V lost 3 bases and J lost 3, with 7 bases in between. The CDR3 has 13 amino acids. The CDR3 sequence is CASSWGDNQPQHF. CDR3 in DNA: TGTGCCAGCAGCTGGGGAGACAATCAGCCCCAGCATTTT. Looking up the rest from reference TRBV5-8 and TRBJ1-5 gives the full variable domain: EAGVTQSPTHLIKTRGQQATLRCSPISGHTSVYWYQQALGLGLQFLLWYDEGEERNRGNFPPRFSGRQFPNYSSELNVNALELEDSALYLCASSWGDNQPQHFGDGTRLSIL.

The chain is built from TRBV30 and TRBJ2-4, with a tentative D call TRBD2 (5 bases). CDR1 is GTSNPN, CDR2 SVGIG, per germline (reference sequence). V was pared by 3 bases and J by 2 bases, with 29 bases between. CDR3 size: 20 residues. The DNA of the CDR3 is TGTGCCTGGAGCTCACCTGAACTAGTAGTGTCCCGTCAATCCAAAAACATTCAGTACTTC. It encodes CAWSSPELVVSRQSKNIQYF.

The chain has TRBV2 and TRBJ2-2, with TRBD2 matching over 15 bases. CDR3 length: 19 residues. J was trimmed by 4 bases and V by 0 bases; bases with no gene match: 6. Germline-derived CDR1 and CDR2 are SNHLY and FYNNEI. The CDR3 reads CASSEAGLAGGPVTGELFF. The CDR3 DNA is TGTGCCAGCAGTGAAGCCGGACTAGCGGGAGGGCCGGTCACCGGGGAGCTGTTTTTT.

In DNA, the CDR3 is TGTGCCAGCAGCTTAGATATACTAGCGGGGAAAGAGACCCAGTACTTC. Protein product: CASSLDILAGKETQYF. V gene TRBV11-2 combines with J gene TRBJ2-5; 10 bases are a match to TRBD2. The germline gives CDR1 SGHAT, CDR2 FQNNGV. The ends lost 0 bases at V and 3 bases at J; junction bases unmatched: 4. This CDR3 comprises 16 residues.

This rearrangement joins TRBV9 to TRBJ1-2; maybe TRBD1 (6 bases). This CDR3 has 16 residues. V shed 3 bases and J shed 4 bases, with 19 bases lying between them. Per the germline V gene, CDR1 is SGDLS and CDR2 is YYNGEE. The CDR3 reads CASSAPKGQLSYGYTF. CDR3 sequence (DNA): TGTGCCAGCAGCGCCCCTAAAGGACAGCTTAGCTATGGCTACACCTTC.

The J gene is TRBJ1-6, the V gene TRBV5-1, with 7 bases that match TRBD1. CDR1 is SGHRS, CDR2 YFSETQ, per germline. Germline trimming cut 0 bases from V and 9 bases from J; bases unmatched to any gene: 9. The CDR3 is 16 amino acids. The CDR3, as DNA: TGCGCCAGCAGCTTGGCCCGGGCAGGGGGTATTTCACCCCTCCACTTT. It translates to CASSLARAGGISPLHF.

The chain recombines TRBV4-1 with TRBJ2-5; D unclear. Trimming removed 1 base at V and 0 bases at J, with 9 bases between. This CDR3 is 15 amino acids long. Germline assignment: CDR1 MGHRA and CDR2 YSYEKL. CDR3 sequence: CASSQGLAYQETQYF. CDR3 coding DNA: TGCGCCAGCAGCCAAGGGTTGGCTTACCAAGAGACCCAGTACTTC.

This sequence joins TRBV11-2 and TRBJ2-1; 9 nucleotides agree with TRBD2. The germline gives CDR1 SGHAT, CDR2 FQNNGV. Trimming took 1 base from V and 6 from J; bases not matched to a gene: 4. The CDR3 totals 15 residues. CDR3 sequence: CASSLGLAGINEQFF. DNA of the CDR3: TGTGCCAGCAGCTTAGGTCTAGCGGGAATCAATGAGCAGTTCTTC.

The genes are TRBV10-3 and TRBJ2-1; D is ambiguous. CDR1 ENHRY and CDR2 SYGVKD come from the germline V gene. CDR3 length equals 11 residues. V lost 0 bases and J 8 bases, leaving 2 bases between the germline ends. The CDR3 is CAISESDEQFF. The CDR3 bases are TGTGCCATCAGTGAGTCCGATGAGCAGTTCTTC.

This chain connects TRBV18 to TRBJ1-1; 10 nucleotides match TRBD1. Germline V lookup: CDR1 KGHSH, CDR2 LQKENI. V was clipped by 2 bases and J by 4 bases; unmatched bases: 25. The CDR3 length is 22 residues. CDR3 amino acids: CASSPIVPGQGPFFTLSTEAFF. CDR3 nucleotide sequence: TGTGCCAGCTCACCAATAGTACCGGGACAGGGGCCGTTTTTTACCCTTAGCACTGAAGCTTTCTTT. The variable domain in full, with the rest retrieved from reference TRBV18 and TRBJ1-1, is NAGVMQNPRHLVRRRGQEARLRCSPMKGHSHVYWYRQLPEEGLKFMVYLQKENIIDESGMPKERFSAEFPKEGPSILRIQQVVRGDSAAYFCASSPIVPGQGPFFTLSTEAFFGQGTRLTVV.

The chain recombines TRBV13 with TRBJ2-7; D gene ambiguous. This CDR3 comprises 14 residues. Germline-derived CDR1 and CDR2 are PRHDT and FYEKMQ (reference sequence). V shed 8 bases and J shed 3 bases, with 17 bases lying between them. DNA of the CDR3: TGTGCCAGCCGCCGACTGACTGACGGCTACGAGCAGTACTTC. This sequence encodes CASRRLTDGYEQYF.

This rearrangement joins TRBV11-3 to TRBJ2-7, with 12 positions matching TRBD1. The CDR3 runs to 16 residues. With 2 bases clipped from V and 3 bases from J, the junction kept 5 bases outside the gene matches. Looked up from germline, CDR1 is SGHNT and CDR2 is YENEEA. The CDR3 region has the DNA TGTGCCAGCAGCTTATTGGGACAGGGGGCAATCTACGAGCAGTACTTC. Its translation: CASSLLGQGAIYEQYF.

The V call is TRBV25-1, the J call TRBJ1-3; no reliable D call. V lost 6 bases and J lost 4, with 7 bases in between. This CDR3 spans 12 amino acids. CDR1 MGHDK and CDR2 SYGVNS come from the germline V gene. The CDR3 DNA follows: TGTGCCAGCAGGAGTTTAGGAAACACCATATATTTT. Its translation is CASRSLGNTIYF. Full variable domain (remainder filled in from reference TRBV25-1 and TRBJ1-3): EADIYQTPRYLVIGTGKKITLECSQTMGHDKMYWYQQDPGMELHLIHYSYGVNSTEKGDLSSESTVSRIRTEHFPLTLESARPSHTSQYLCASRSLGNTIYFGEGSWLTVV.

This chain joins TRBV28 and TRBJ2-2; 9 bases agree with TRBD2. The CDR3 has 17 amino acids. J lost 4 bases, V lost 5 bases, and 11 bases had no gene match. Per germline, CDR1 MDHEN and CDR2 SYDVKM. The DNA for the CDR3 is TGTGCCAGCAGTCGCCCCCGACTAGCGGCCCCCACCGGGGAGCTGTTTTTT. It codes for CASSRPRLAAPTGELFF. The full variable domain, in which reference TRBV28 and TRBJ2-2 provide the parts outside the CDR3, is DVKVTQSSRYLVKRTGEKVFLECVQDMDHENMFWYRQDPGLGLRLIYFSYDVKMKEKGDIPEGYSVSREKKERFSLILESASTNQTSMYLCASSRPRLAAPTGELFFGEGSRLTVL.

The J gene is TRBJ2-2, the V gene TRBV11-1; D unresolved. This CDR3 comprises 15 residues. The V end lost 2 bases, the J end lost 2 bases, and 9 bases lay between the germline ends. Germline V CDR1 and CDR2: SGHAT, FQDESV (reference sequence). The CDR3 here is CASSLSLLNTGELFF. The DNA for the CDR3 is TGTGCCAGCAGCTTATCCCTCCTAAACACCGGGGAGCTGTTTTTT.

This chain links TRBV9 with TRBJ1-2; D is ambiguous. Trimming pared 0 bases from V and 7 bases from J, leaving 13 bases between. This CDR3 region has 14 residues. The germline gives CDR1 SGDLS, CDR2 YYNGEE. CDR3 in DNA: TGTGCCAGCAGCGTAGCTACCCAAGTACGTGGCTACACCTTC. The encoded protein is CASSVATQVRGYTF.